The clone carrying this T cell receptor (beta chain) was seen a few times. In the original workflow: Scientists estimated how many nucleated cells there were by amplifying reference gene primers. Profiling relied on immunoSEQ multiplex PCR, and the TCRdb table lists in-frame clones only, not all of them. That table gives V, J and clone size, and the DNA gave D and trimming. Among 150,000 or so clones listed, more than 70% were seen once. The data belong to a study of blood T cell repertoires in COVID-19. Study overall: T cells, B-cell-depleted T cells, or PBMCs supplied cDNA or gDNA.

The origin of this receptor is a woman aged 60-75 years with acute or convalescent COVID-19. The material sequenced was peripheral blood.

CDR3: CASSQPGTLEETQYF. The CDR3 DNA sequence: TGCGCCAGCAGCCAACCCGGGACTCTCGAAGAGACCCAGTACTTC. The J gene is TRBJ2-5, the V gene TRBV4-1; possible D gene TRBD2, 6 bases. CDR3 length: 15 amino acids. V lost 2 bases, J lost 3 bases, and 13 bases lay in between. The germline V gene has CDR1 MGHRA and CDR2 YSYEKL.